One and the same sample provided the 22 T cell receptor beta chains below, sequenced in a study of blood T cells in healthy people across ages. A J-beta primer mix and a sample-barcoded 5' primer were used in a second PCR of roughly 7 to 12 cycles. TCRdb re-analysed the 5' RACE reads in MiXCR, keeping a single row per CDR3 protein. Among roughly 1,500,000 distinct CDR3 sequences listed, 30% to 40% were seen once. Sequencing was done on a sample of blood. The receptors were gathered from a woman in her twenties or thirties in good health.

The rearrangement joins TRBV3-1 to TRBJ2-3; 10 bases fit TRBD2. This CDR3 contains 16 residues. Germline CDR1 is LGHDT and CDR2 is YNNKEL (reference sequence). The V gene end was trimmed by 4 bases and the J gene end by 5 bases; junction bases not matched to a gene: 9. The CDR3 region has the DNA TGTGCCAGCAGCCTACTCAGCGGGGGGGCCGGAGATACGCAGTATTTT. Translated, it gives CASSLLSGGAGDTQYF.

This clonotype was picked up one time. A read error may produce the germline difference seen at one junction end. V and J are TRBV20-1 and TRBJ2-3, with a possible D match to TRBD1 (6 bases). Germline CDR1 DFQATT, CDR2 SNEGSKA (reference sequence). The CDR3 is 14 amino acids. The CDR3 nucleotides are TGCAGTGCTAGAGATCTCAGGGGCACAGGTACGCAGTATTTT. This gives the protein CSARDLRGTGTQYF.

This clonotype was detected only a few times. The rearrangement links TRBV7-9 to TRBJ2-3, with D tentatively TRBD1 (6 bases). The CDR3 spans 15 residues. Trimming pared 5 bases from V and 0 bases from J, leaving 12 bases between. Germline lookup yields CDR1 SEHNR and CDR2 FQNEAQ (reference sequence). The CDR3, as DNA: TGTGCCAGCAGCCGACAGGAACCGAGCACAGATACGCAGTATTTT. Protein: CASSRQEPSTDTQYF.

The chain joins TRBV9 to TRBJ2-3; 8 bases line up with TRBD2. The ends lost 3 bases at V and 4 bases at J; junction bases unmatched: 7. Per the germline V gene, CDR1 is SGDLS and CDR2 is YYNGEE. There are 15 residues in the CDR3. The CDR3 here is CASSDSSGWADTQYF. CDR3 DNA sequence: TGTGCCAGCAGCGACTCTAGCGGGTGGGCAGATACGCAGTATTTT.

The V and J genes are TRBV5-8 and TRBJ2-7; 7 nucleotides match TRBD2. The ends lost 3 bases at V and 4 bases at J; junction bases unmatched: 7. The CDR3 is made up of 14 amino acids. Germline V gene data show CDR1 as SGHTS and CDR2 as YDEGEE. The CDR3 coding sequence is TGTGCCAGCAGCTGGGGGGGGAGAATGTACGAGCAGTACTTC. It codes for CASSWGGRMYEQYF. Complete variable domain (other parts from reference TRBV5-8 and TRBJ2-7): EAGVTQSPTHLIKTRGQQATLRCSPISGHTSVYWYQQALGLGLQFLLWYDEGEERNRGNFPPRFSGRQFPNYSSELNVNALELEDSALYLCASSWGGRMYEQYFGPGTRLTVT.

This clonotype was seen only once. V is TRBV30 and J is TRBJ1-2, with TRBD1 as a possible D gene (5 bases). CDR3 length: 12 amino acids. In germline, CDR1 is GTSNPN, CDR2 SVGIG (reference sequence). V was clipped by 2 bases and J by 6 bases, with 10 bases between them. The CDR3 DNA reads as TGTGCCTGGAGTTATGAAGGGGATGGCTACACCTTC. It is translated as CAWSYEGDGYTF. The whole variable domain, remainder taken from reference TRBV30 and TRBJ1-2, is SQTIHQWPATLVQPVGSPLSLECTVEGTSNPNLYWYRQAAGRGLQLLFYSVGIGQISSEVPQNLSASRPQDRQFILSSKKLLLSDSGFYLCAWSYEGDGYTFGSGTRLTVV.

This clonotype is a singleton in its sample. This sequence may be a read error, since a much larger clone differs from it by one base. CDR3 in DNA: TGTGCCAGCAGCAAGGAGAGCTCGGGGGCCAACGTCCCGACTTTC. Protein sequence: CASSKESSGANVPTF. The chain recombines TRBV2 with TRBJ2-6; the D call may be TRBD1 or TRBD2 (6 bases each). The CDR3 runs 15 residues. The germline gives CDR1 SNHLY, CDR2 FYNNEI.

The chain links TRBV20-1 to TRBJ2-4; 9 nucleotides align to TRBD1. The V segment lost 3 bases and the J segment 0 bases; nucleotides outside the gene matches: 12. This CDR3 region has 18 residues. The germline CDR1 and CDR2 sequences are DFQATT and SNEGSKA (reference sequence). CDR3 DNA: TGCAGTGCTAGTTTCTGGACAGGGGAACCACAAGCCAAAAACATTCAGTACTTC. As protein: CSASFWTGEPQAKNIQYF.

This clonotype was detected a few times. The chain combines TRBV30 with TRBJ1-5, with 10 nucleotides matching TRBD1. V lost 4 bases to trimming and J lost 6 bases; unmatched junction nucleotides: 12. This CDR3 has 16 residues. CDR1 is GTSNPN and CDR2 is SVGIG in the germline V gene (reference sequence). CDR3 sequence (DNA): TGTGCCTGGACCCGAAAGGACAGGGGGGGTAGTCAGCCCCAGCATTTT. It specifies CAWTRKDRGGSQPQHF. Full variable domain (remainder filled in from reference TRBV30 and TRBJ1-5): SQTIHQWPATLVQPVGSPLSLECTVEGTSNPNLYWYRQAAGRGLQLLFYSVGIGQISSEVPQNLSASRPQDRQFILSSKKLLLSDSGFYLCAWTRKDRGGSQPQHFGDGTRLSIL.

This clonotype was detected only a few times. CDR3 bases: TGTGCCAGCAGTTACGGGACAGAAAACAATGAGCAGTTCTTC. As protein: CASSYGTENNEQFF. The gene calls are TRBV6-5 and TRBJ2-1; 7 bases align to TRBD1. The V gene end was trimmed by 2 bases and the J gene end by 5 bases; junction bases not matched to a gene: 3. The CDR3 has 14 amino acids. The V gene's germline CDR1 is MNHEY and CDR2 SVGAGI.

This clonotype was seen a single time. This chain uses TRBV15 with TRBJ2-7; 9 bases line up with TRBD2. CDR1 is LNHNV and CDR2 is YYDKDF in the germline V gene (reference sequence). CDR3 length equals 15 residues. With V trimmed by 3 bases and J by 5 bases, 8 bases remained unmatched. CDR3 DNA: TGTGCCACCAGCAGCCTTAGCGGGAGATACCACGAGCAGTACTTC. Translated: CATSSLSGRYHEQYF.

V usage is TRBV4-1 and J usage is TRBJ2-5; 13 bases fit TRBD2. TRBJ2-7 explains the end of the DNA better; the J call may be wrong. The CDR3 consists of 16 residues. Germline loops: CDR1 MGHRA, CDR2 YSYEKL. The chain's CDR3 is CASSQGPGLAGVEQYF. CDR3 coding DNA: TGCGCCAGCAGCCAAGGCCCCGGACTAGCGGGAGTCGAGCAGTACTTC.

V is TRBV18 and J is TRBJ1-1; D might be TRBD1 (6 bases). Trimming stripped 6 bases from V and 0 bases from J, with 14 bases between. Germline lookup yields CDR1 KGHSH and CDR2 LQKENI. The CDR3 runs 15 residues. CDR3 sequence (DNA): TGTGCCAGCTCGCCGGCAGGGGCGCTGAACACTGAAGCTTTCTTT. This sequence encodes CASSPAGALNTEAFF.

The gene calls are TRBV27 and TRBJ2-2, with D unresolved. Trimming left V 3 bases short and J 0 bases short, with 8 bases between. Germline CDR1 reads MNHEY; CDR2 reads SMNVEV (reference sequence). There are 15 residues in the CDR3. The CDR3 nucleotides are TGTGCCAGCAGTTTGTACCCCACGAACACCGGGGAGCTGTTTTTT. This sequence encodes CASSLYPTNTGELFF.

This clonotype was counted only a few times. The rearrangement joins TRBV27 to TRBJ2-1; 11 nucleotides agree with TRBD1. The germline V gene encodes CDR1 MNHEY and CDR2 SMNVEV (reference sequence). J lost 9 bases, V lost 3 bases, and 4 bases had no gene match. The CDR3 contains 14 residues. The CDR3: CASSFGQGATEQFF. Here the CDR3 DNA reads TGTGCCAGCAGTTTCGGACAGGGGGCTACTGAGCAGTTCTTC.

This clonotype was seen a few times. V is TRBV3-1 and J is TRBJ2-7; D gene unclear. Germline V CDR1 and CDR2: LGHDT, YNNKEL (reference sequence). There are 15 residues in the CDR3. Between the trimmed V and J ends, which lost 4 bases and 2 bases, there was a span of 15 bases. For the CDR3, the DNA is TGTGCCAGCAGCCTTCGGGCACGTTTGACCTACGAGCAGTACTTC. Protein product: CASSLRARLTYEQYF.

This clonotype was seen more than once but under ten times. The rearrangement links TRBV28 to TRBJ2-5; TRBD2 is a possible D gene (7 bases). V was clipped by 11 bases and J by 2 bases, with 18 bases between them. The germline gives CDR1 MDHEN, CDR2 SYDVKM. The CDR3 has 14 amino acids. DNA for the CDR3: TGTGCCTCCACCCGGGGGGCGGCGCAAGAGACCCAGTACTTC. Protein product: CASTRGAAQETQYF.

V is TRBV2 and J is TRBJ1-1; D not resolved. The germline gives CDR1 SNHLY, CDR2 FYNNEI. V was clipped by 4 bases and J by 1 base, with 10 bases between them. The CDR3 totals 14 residues. CDR3 in DNA: TGTGCCAGCAGTGTCCACTTACCGAACACTGAAGCTTTCTTT. Translated: CASSVHLPNTEAFF. Full variable domain (missing parts from reference TRBV2 and TRBJ1-1): EPEVTQTPSHQVTQMGQEVILRCVPISNHLYFYWYRQILGQKVEFLVSFYNNEISEKSEIFDDQFSVERPDGSNFTLKIRSTKLEDSAMYFCASSVHLPNTEAFFGQGTRLTVV.

This clonotype occurred many times. J is TRBJ1-2 and V is TRBV12-3 or TRBV12-4; D gene unclear. The CDR3 consists of 13 residues. Trimming cost V 5 bases and J 2 bases, with 9 bases left between them. In DNA, the CDR3 is TGTGCCAGCAGTATCCAGCCGAACTATGGCTACACCTTC. Amino acid sequence: CASSIQPNYGYTF.

This clonotype has at least ten counts. The chain links TRBV20-1 to TRBJ1-5, with D perhaps TRBD1 (5 bases). V lost 5 bases and J lost 1, with 12 bases in between. The CDR3 has 14 amino acids. Germline V gene sequence: CDR1 DFQATT, CDR2 SNEGSKA (reference sequence). In DNA form, the CDR3 reads TGCAGTGCTTCCCCCGGACAAAGCAATCAGCCCCAGCATTTT. Translating gives CSASPGQSNQPQHF.

In this sample, this clonotype turned up once. The V and J genes are TRBV18 and TRBJ2-5, with 9 nucleotides matching TRBD1. Gene TRBJ2-7 matches the end of the DNA better, so the J call may be wrong. Germline CDR1 KGHSH, CDR2 LQKENI. The CDR3 is made up of 14 amino acids. CDR3 DNA: TGTGCCAGCTCACCCGGGACAGGGCAAGGCGAGCAGTACTTC. Encoded protein: CASSPGTGQGEQYF.

About this clonotype: A much larger clone lies one base from this, so it may be a read error. The rearrangement joins TRBV4-1 to TRBJ2-7; no clear D. From germline, CDR1 is MGHRA and CDR2 YSYEKL. CDR3 size: 15 residues. The CDR3 region is CANSQDWAGTYEQYF. In DNA, the CDR3 is TGCGCCAACAGCCAAGATTGGGCTGGCACCTACGAGCAGTACTTC.